The rows below give T cell receptor beta chains drawn from one sample of a study of blood T cells in healthy people across ages. TCRdb independently ran MiXCR on the 5' RACE reads; one entry per CDR3 protein. The sample carries under 2 million distinct CDR3 sequences, roughly 32% recorded once. Sequences were obtained from blood. The receptors derive from a woman aged 25 to 39 in good health. The CDR3 runs from the conserved cysteine through the conserved F or W. A D gene is named only where the DNA matches it firmly. The size of a clone is reported for some rows only, either as once, few or many, or as a class for expanded clones.

NA,NA,TRBJ2-7,TRBV11-2,TGTGCCAGCAGCTTAGGTTTCGCCGGGACAACTTACGAGCAGTACTTC,CASSLGFAGTTYEQYF
few,NA,TRBJ2-5,TRBV20-1,TGCAGTGCTAGATCGGGGGCGCCCCGGGAGACCCAGTACTTC,CSARSGAPRETQYF
NA,NA,TRBJ1-2,TRBV3-1,TGTGCCAGCAGCCAAGGCGTTGGAGGGGACGGACTAGGTGGCTACACCTTC,CASSQGVGGDGLGGYTF
few,NA,TRBJ2-7,TRBV10-1,TGCGCCAGCAGTGGAGACCACGAGCAGTACTTC,CASSGDHEQYF
few,NA,TRBJ2-7,TRBV20-1,TGCAGTGCCGTACCGGGAACTGACTACGAGCAGTACTTC,CSAVPGTDYEQYF
many,NA,TRBJ2-7,TRBV27,TGTGCCAGCAGTTACATAGGATTACACTACGAGCAGTACTTC,CASSYIGLHYEQYF
NA,NA,TRBJ1-6,TRBV21-1,TGTGCCAGCAGCAAAGGGGTCCGACAGGGGCATAATTCACCCCTCCACTTT,CASSKGVRQGHNSPLHF
NA,NA,TRBJ2-7,TRBV21-1,TGTGCCAGCAGCAAAGTGTTGGACAGGGCCCACGAGCAGTACTTC,CASSKVLDRAHEQYF
NA,NA,TRBJ2-3,TRBV13,TGTGCCAGCGTATTACTGGCTGGCACAGATACGCAGTATTTT,CASVLLAGTDTQYF
NA,NA,TRBJ2-1,TRBV3-1,TGTGCCGGCAGCCAAGAGTACCTCAGCCTTTACAATGAGCAGTTCTTC,CAGSQEYLSLYNEQFF
NA,TRBD2,TRBJ2-1,TRBV6-1,TGTGCCAGCAGTCGCCAGGCTCAGCGGGGGTTATACAATGAGCAGTTCTTC,CASSRQAQRGLYNEQFF
NA,NA,TRBJ2-4,TRBV10-3,TGTGCCATCAGCCAGGGAGTCAAAAACATTCAGTACTTC,CAISQGVKNIQYF
few,NA,TRBJ2-2,TRBV5-1,TGCGCCAGCAAGCGCGGGACGAACACCGGGGAGCTGTTTTTT,CASKRGTNTGELFF
NA,TRBD2,TRBJ2-7,TRBV6-1,TGTGCCAGCAACTTAGCGGGAGGCTACGAGCAGTACTTC,CASNLAGGYEQYF
NA,TRBD2,TRBJ2-3,TRBV2,TGTGCCAGCAGTGAACGACTAGCGGGAGCAGATACGCAGTATTTT,CASSERLAGADTQYF
NA,TRBD1,TRBJ2-2,TRBV20-1,TGCAGTGCTTCAGGGACAGGGAGAGGGGAGCTGTTTTTT,CSASGTGRGELFF
once,NA,TRBJ2-7,TRBV3-1,TGTGCCAGCAGCCAATTCGGAGTGCGCGAGCAGTACTTC,CASSQFGVREQYF
NA,NA,TRBJ2-3,TRBV11-2,TGTGCCAGCGCGGGACGAAGAAACACAGATACGCAGTATTTT,CASAGRRNTDTQYF
once,NA,TRBJ1-1,TRBV12-3/TRBV12-4,TGTGCCAGCAGTAGAGGGTTAGTGAACACTGAAGCTTTCTTT,CASSRGLVNTEAFF
NA,NA,TRBJ1-5,TRBV15,TGTGCCACCAGCAGTGGTATCGGAGGCAATCAGCCCCAGCATTTT,CATSSGIGGNQPQHF
few,NA,TRBJ2-1,TRBV3-1,TGTGCCAGCAGCCCCTCGGGCCTACCTTGGGAGCAGTTCTTC,CASSPSGLPWEQFF
NA,TRBD1,TRBJ2-7,TRBV29-1,TGCAGCGCTTTGGACAGGGGGGTCTACGAGCAGTACTTC,CSALDRGVYEQYF
NA,NA,TRBJ2-1,TRBV20-1,TGCAGTGCTAGAGTCTGGAAAATTGGGAACAATGAGCAGTTCTTC,CSARVWKIGNNEQFF
few,NA,TRBJ1-2,TRBV7-2,TGTGCCAGCAGACCCACAGGGCTTGGCTATGGCTACACCTTC,CASRPTGLGYGYTF
NA,NA,TRBJ1-2,TRBV9,TGTGCCAGCAGCCCCAGAACCCCCTTCCATGGCTACACCTTC,CASSPRTPFHGYTF
NA,TRBD1,TRBJ1-1,TRBV7-8,TGTGCCAGCAGCGGAGGGGGGGGACAGGGAAGATTGGGGAACACTGAAGCTTCCTTT,CASSGGGGQGRLGNTEASF
NA,TRBD1,TRBJ2-5,TRBV6-2/TRBV6-3,TGTGCCAGCAGTTTTTACCCGGGACAGGGCAAGCAGTACTTC,CASSFYPGQGKQYF
few,NA,TRBJ2-7,TRBV7-6,TGTGCCAGCAGCTTAGGGGCAGGGATTAGCTCCTACGAGCAGTACTTC,CASSLGAGISSYEQYF
NA,NA,TRBJ1-4,TRBV10-3,TGTGCCATCGGTGAATCATTGGGGGGTTCTGAAAAACTGTTTTTT,CAIGESLGGSEKLFF
NA,TRBD2,TRBJ2-7,TRBV10-3,TGTGCCATCAGTGAGTCTCATAGCGGGGGCTTTTCCGAGCAGTACTTT,CAISESHSGGFSEQYF
few,NA,TRBJ2-1,TRBV27,TGTGCCAGCAGTCCCCGCCCGAACAATGAGCAGTTCTTC,CASSPRPNNEQFF
many,NA,TRBJ2-7,TRBV4-1,TGCGCCAGCAGCCCAACTTACAGGGTTCGGTCATCCTACGAGCAGTACTTC,CASSPTYRVRSSYEQYF
NA,NA,TRBJ2-1,TRBV9,TGTGCCAGCAGCGTAGGTGTCAGCTCCTACAATGAGCAGTTCTTC,CASSVGVSSYNEQFF
many,NA,TRBJ2-7,TRBV4-1,TGCGCCAGCAGCCAAGGTAATCTTCTGGGCGAGCAGTACTTC,CASSQGNLLGEQYF
few,NA,TRBJ2-6,TRBV4-2,TGTGCCAGCAGCCAAGGATTAAGGGAAGGGAAGGGACTCTCTGGGGCCAACGTCCTGACTTTC,CASSQGLREGKGLSGANVLTF
few,NA,TRBJ2-5,TRBV21-1,TGTGCCAGCAGCAACTCAGGGACAAGCCAAGAGACCCAGTACTTC,CASSNSGTSQETQYF
few,NA,TRBJ2-1,TRBV10-2,TGCGCCAGCAGTGAGCCAACGGAGGAGGGAGGTGATGAGCAGTTCTTC,CASSEPTEEGGDEQFF
few,TRBD2,TRBJ2-7,TRBV6-2/TRBV6-3,TGTGCCAGCAGTTACCTTCTAGCGGGCGGGACCTACGAGCAGTACTTC,CASSYLLAGGTYEQYF
few,TRBD1,TRBJ1-4,TRBV4-1,TGCGCCAGCAGGAAGTCCCGGGACAGGGGGCGCGGTGAAAAACTGTTTTTT,CASRKSRDRGRGEKLFF
NA,TRBD2,TRBJ2-7,TRBV27,TGTGCCAGCAGTCCCTGGACTAGCGGGAGTAAGTTGCGCGAGCAGTACTTC,CASSPWTSGSKLREQYF
few,TRBD2,TRBJ2-1,TRBV5-4,TGTGCCAGCAGCCCTAGCGGGGCCCTGCTCAATGAGCAGTTCTTC,CASSPSGALLNEQFF
NA,TRBD1,TRBJ2-7,TRBV5-5,TGTGCCAGCAGCTTTCGGACAGGTGGGGGCTACGAGCAGTACTTC,CASSFRTGGGYEQYF
few,TRBD2,TRBJ2-5,TRBV20-1,TGCAGTGCTAGGAACCCGGGACTAGCGGGGGAAGCTGGTCAAGAGACCCAGTACTTC,CSARNPGLAGEAGQETQYF
NA,TRBD2,TRBJ2-5,TRBV20-1,TGCAGTGCCATACAGCGGGAGGGGTGGGAGACCCAGTACTTC,CSAIQREGWETQYF
NA,NA,TRBJ2-5,TRBV2,TGTGCCAGCAGTGAAGGGGCAGCGGGGAAGGGGGCCCAGTACTTC,CASSEGAAGKGAQYF
few,NA,TRBJ2-7,TRBV2,TGTGCCAGCAGAGACGCTGAGCCCTACGAGCAGTACTTC,CASRDAEPYEQYF
few,NA,TRBJ2-1,TRBV2,TGTGCCAGCAGGGACAGACAGTCGCGGCAGTTCTTC,CASRDRQSRQFF
few,TRBD2,TRBJ2-5,TRBV29-1,TGCAGCGTTGAGCGGGGGGGTAGCGAGACCCAGTACTTC,CSVERGGSETQYF
few,NA,TRBJ1-6,TRBV20-1,TGCAGTGCTAGGGTACAGGACGGTTCACCCCTCCACTTT,CSARVQDGSPLHF
NA,NA,TRBJ2-1,TRBV12-5,TGTGCTAATGGTTTGGGGTGGGTCGAGCAGTTCTTC,CANGLGWVEQFF
NA,NA,TRBJ2-1,TRBV20-1,TGCAGTGCCACACCGGGCTCCTGGGAGAATGAGCAGTTCTTC,CSATPGSWENEQFF
many,NA,TRBJ2-1,TRBV12-3/TRBV12-4,TGTGCCAGCAGTTTATTGGACTCCTCCTACAATGAGCAGTTCTTC,CASSLLDSSYNEQFF
many,NA,TRBJ2-2,TRBV3-1,TGTGCCAGCAGCCAAGGGTCGGCCGCCGGGGAGCTGTTTTTT,CASSQGSAAGELFF
NA,TRBD1,TRBJ2-7,TRBV6-5,TGTGCCAGCAGTACTCCCCGGGACAGAAACTCCTACGAGCAGTACTTC,CASSTPRDRNSYEQYF
few,NA,TRBJ1-1,TRBV7-8,TGTGCCAGCAGCAACTCCCCGGGGGCGAACACTGAGGCTTTCTTT,CASSNSPGANTEAFF